The 27 T cell receptor beta chains below all came from one sample that was sequenced in a study of CD8 T cells in ankylosing spondylitis. TCRdb redid the calling of the 5' RACE reads with MiXCR, one entry per CDR3 protein. The data show roughly 150,000 distinct CDR3 sequences, with about 7% seen just once and over 10% held by the top ten. Sequencing used blood, either unsorted or a sorted T cell fraction (not recorded which). Receptors were obtained from a female donor with ankylosing spondylitis or in good health (not recorded which).

The CDR3 loop is CASSAKPGGTSYGYTF. DNA for the CDR3: TGTGCCAGCAGCGCTAAACCGGGCGGGACTTCCTATGGCTACACCTTC. The chain carries TRBV9 and TRBJ1-2; D might be TRBD1 (5 bases). Trimming shortened V by 3 bases and J by 4 bases, and 19 bases separated the two germline ends. Looked up from germline, CDR1 is SGDLS and CDR2 is YYNGEE. CDR3 length: 16 residues.

This clonotype occurred many times. J is TRBJ2-1 and V is TRBV20-1, with TRBD2 matching 8 bases. The V and J ends lost 5 bases and 3 bases, in that order; junction bases with no gene match: 9. The CDR3 runs to 15 residues. CDR1 is DFQATT, CDR2 SNEGSKA, per germline (reference sequence). The CDR3 here is CSAPPGGGFYNEQFF. The CDR3 coding sequence is TGCAGTGCTCCGCCCGGGGGGGGCTTCTACAATGAGCAGTTCTTC.

Many counts were recorded for this clonotype. The chain carries TRBV9 and TRBJ1-1; D is unclear. Trimming left V 3 bases short and J 5 bases short, with 11 bases between. Germline V gene lookup returns CDR1 SGDLS and CDR2 YYNGEE. This CDR3 region has 13 residues. The DNA for the CDR3 is TGTGCCAGCAGCGCTACTCGGGGAACTGAAGCTTTCTTT. This translates into CASSATRGTEAFF.

In its sample, this clonotype was seen many times. The V gene is TRBV20-1, the J gene TRBJ2-2; D possibly corresponds to TRBD2 (6 bases). The CDR3 spans 16 residues. Trimming stripped 1 base from V and 6 bases from J, with 18 bases between. Germline V gene sequence: CDR1 DFQATT, CDR2 SNEGSKA (reference sequence). This CDR3 reads CSARVLGTLTPGELFF. The CDR3 bases are TGCAGTGCTAGAGTTTTAGGGACTCTAACGCCCGGGGAGCTGTTTTTT.

This clonotype was counted many times. The chain is built from TRBV30 and TRBJ1-1; D may be TRBD1 (6 bases). The V end lost 7 bases, the J end lost 7 bases, and 25 bases lay between the germline ends. The CDR3 loop spans 15 amino acids. Germline assignment: CDR1 GTSNPN and CDR2 SVGIG (reference sequence). CDR3 in amino acids: CASRDTLGVGGEAFF. In DNA form, the CDR3 reads TGTGCCTCGCGGGACACCCTTGGGGTAGGTGGTGAAGCTTTCTTT.

This clonotype has at least ten counts. The chain combines TRBV7-2 with TRBJ1-4, with D unclear. The CDR3 contains 15 residues. The germline gives CDR1 SGHTA, CDR2 FQGNSA. Trimming left V 1 base short and J 3 bases short, with 9 bases between. CDR3 bases: TGTGCCAGCAGCTTAGAAGGGCGGTCTAATGAAAAACTGTTTTTT. It specifies CASSLEGRSNEKLFF.

This clonotype has ten or more counts. The chain links TRBV18 to TRBJ1-3; D is unclear. Trimming pared 2 bases from V and 0 bases from J, leaving 11 bases between. This CDR3 spans 16 amino acids. The germline gives CDR1 KGHSH, CDR2 LQKENI. CDR3 residues: CASSPSGGSSGNTIYF. The CDR3 bases are TGTGCCAGCTCACCATCAGGCGGGAGCTCTGGAAACACCATATATTTT.

In this sample, this clonotype turned up many times. This chain joins TRBV5-1 and TRBJ1-5, with D perhaps TRBD1 (5 bases). Per the germline V gene, CDR1 is SGHRS and CDR2 is YFSETQ. V lost 1 base and J lost 7, with 12 bases in between. CDR3 length equals 14 residues. Here the CDR3 DNA reads TGCGCCAGCAGCTTGATGGGGGACCGGCAGCCCCAGCATTTT. Its protein is CASSLMGDRQPQHF.

This clonotype showed up many times. V usage is TRBV20-1 and J usage is TRBJ1-6; D gene unclear. The V gene's germline CDR1 is DFQATT and CDR2 SNEGSKA (reference sequence). The germline V and J ends were trimmed by 0 bases and 6 bases, with 12 bases remaining between them. The CDR3 totals 15 residues. The CDR3 DNA reads TGCAGTGCTAGAGATGGCCGAGGTGGTAATTCACCCCTCCACTTT. Its translation is CSARDGRGGNSPLHF.

This clonotype was counted ten times or more. The chain links TRBV7-8 to TRBJ1-2, with 11 bases identical to TRBD1. Germline CDR1 and CDR2: SGHVS and FQNEAQ. The CDR3 consists of 15 residues. Trimming took 1 base from V and 7 from J; bases not matched to a gene: 5. In DNA, the CDR3 is TGTGCCAGCAGCTTAGAGGGACAGGGGGTTATTGGCTACACCTTC. Its protein is CASSLEGQGVIGYTF.

This clonotype was picked up many times. This rearrangement joins TRBV7-7 to TRBJ2-1; maybe TRBD2 (5 bases). This CDR3 comprises 13 residues. CDR1 and CDR2 (germline): SSHAT, FNYEAQ (reference sequence). Here the CDR3 reads CASASIASNEQFF. The CDR3 nucleotides are TGTGCTAGCGCATCCATAGCGAGTAATGAGCAGTTCTTC.

In its sample, this clonotype was seen a few times. V and J are TRBV28 and TRBJ2-1; 15 nucleotides line up with TRBD2. Trimming took 4 bases from V and 6 from J; bases not matched to a gene: 7. Germline assignment: CDR1 MDHEN and CDR2 SYDVKM. CDR3 length equals 17 residues. The CDR3 bases are TGTGCCAGCAGTTCGATCCTGGGACTAGCGGGGGGCAATGAGCAGTTCTTC. Translated, it gives CASSSILGLAGGNEQFF. The full variable domain, its missing parts supplied by reference TRBV28 and TRBJ2-1, is DVKVTQSSRYLVKRTGEKVFLECVQDMDHENMFWYRQDPGLGLRLIYFSYDVKMKEKGDIPEGYSVSREKKERFSLILESASTNQTSMYLCASSSILGLAGGNEQFFGPGTRLTVL.

The chain uses TRBV7-9 and TRBJ1-1; D unclear. V gave up 0 bases and J gave up 8 bases, with 10 bases separating them. The germline CDR1 and CDR2 sequences are SEHNR and FQNEAQ (reference sequence). CDR3 length: 13 amino acids. CDR3 protein: CASSLAQLGEAFF. The CDR3 nucleotides read TGTGCCAGCAGCTTAGCCCAGCTCGGGGAAGCTTTCTTT.

This clonotype has ten or more counts. The chain joins TRBV20-1 to TRBJ1-4; D uncertain. Germline V lookup: CDR1 DFQATT, CDR2 SNEGSKA (reference sequence). V was shortened by 6 bases and J by 5 bases, with 10 bases between the two germline ends. There are 12 residues in the CDR3. DNA for the CDR3: TGCAGTGCCCGTGGGATGAATGAAAAACTGTTTTTT. Its protein product is CSARGMNEKLFF.

Many counts were recorded for this clonotype. V usage is TRBV20-1 and J usage is TRBJ2-3; 9 bases are a match to TRBD2. This CDR3 contains 18 residues. After removal of 5 bases from V and 2 bases from J, the junction contained 17 bases not matched to a gene. The germline gives CDR1 DFQATT, CDR2 SNEGSKA (reference sequence). CDR3 loop: CSASPDLAGASTTDTQYF. The CDR3 DNA is TGCAGTGCTTCTCCTGATTTAGCGGGGGCGAGCACCACAGATACGCAGTATTTT.

This clonotype was found a few times. The chain couples TRBV30 to TRBJ1-2; 8 positions agree with TRBD1. Germline CDR1 and CDR2: GTSNPN and SVGIG (reference sequence). The J segment lost 6 bases and the V segment lost 3 bases, leaving 9 bases of the junction unmatched. CDR3 size: 14 residues. The CDR3 DNA reads TGTGCCTGGAGCCCACTGGCAGGGGGCAATGGCTACACCTTC. Protein: CAWSPLAGGNGYTF.

There are many counts of this clonotype. The chain links TRBV3-1 to TRBJ2-1; 12 bases fit TRBD1. J gave up 10 bases and V 0 bases, and 7 bases lay outside the gene matches. Germline V gene lookup returns CDR1 LGHDT and CDR2 YNNKEL (reference sequence). The length of the CDR3 is 16 residues. The CDR3 loop reads CASSQDPGTGGWEQFF. The CDR3 coding sequence is TGTGCCAGCAGCCAAGACCCTGGGACAGGGGGCTGGGAGCAGTTCTTC.

The table lists this clonotype with many counts. The V and J genes are TRBV28 and TRBJ2-3, with TRBD2 identical over 9 bases. Losses at the gene ends were 9 bases for V and 2 bases for J; bases not matched to a gene: 12. Germline V gene lookup returns CDR1 MDHEN and CDR2 SYDVKM. This CDR3 is built from 16 residues. This CDR3 reads CASSAASGVLTDTQYF. The CDR3 region has the DNA TGTGCCAGTAGCGCGGCTAGCGGGGTGCTCACAGATACGCAGTATTTT.

This clonotype was picked up many times. CDR3 coding DNA: TGCGCCAGCAGCTTGGGGGCCTCCGGCAATGAAAAACTGTTTTTT. Translating gives CASSLGASGNEKLFF. This chain joins TRBV5-1 and TRBJ1-4; D is unclear. Trimming stripped 0 bases from V and 5 bases from J, with 11 bases between. Germline V gene lookup returns CDR1 SGHRS and CDR2 YFSETQ. This CDR3 has 15 amino acids.

This clonotype was counted between two and nine times. A much larger clonotype is one base distant, so this may be a read error. The chain recombines TRBV4-1 with TRBJ1-5; perhaps TRBD1 as D (5 bases). CDR3 length equals 15 residues. CDR1 and CDR2 (germline): MGHRA, YSYEKL. The CDR3 protein is CTSSQDGQGDQPQHF. CDR3 coding DNA: TGCACCAGCAGCCAAGATGGGCAGGGCGATCAGCCCCAGCATTTT.

V gene TRBV20-1 combines with J gene TRBJ2-7; 8 bases are a match to TRBD2. CDR1 is DFQATT, CDR2 SNEGSKA, per germline (reference sequence). Trimming removed 3 bases from V and 4 bases from J; junction bases left unmatched: 5. The CDR3 is 13 residues long. The chain's CDR3 is CSASGGALYEQYF. CDR3 sequence (DNA): TGCAGTGCTAGCGGGGGGGCATTGTACGAGCAGTACTTC.

This clonotype was counted ten times or more. The chain combines TRBV24-1 with TRBJ2-3, with D unresolved. The CDR3 totals 12 residues. In germline, CDR1 is KGHDR, CDR2 SFDVKD. Trimming pared 5 bases from V and 3 bases from J, leaving 5 bases between. The CDR3: CATSAGTDTQYF. In DNA, the CDR3 is TGTGCCACCAGTGCCGGAACAGATACGCAGTATTTT.

This clonotype was seen ten or more times. A junction boundary mismatches the germline segment, possibly from a read error. The V call is TRBV7-6, the J call TRBJ1-1, with D uncertain. In germline, CDR1 is SGHVS, CDR2 FNYEAQ. This CDR3 is 14 amino acids long. The CDR3 DNA reads as TGTGCCAGCAGCCTAGCCCCGACGGACACTGAAGCTTTCTTT. Residues: CASSLAPTDTEAFF.

This clonotype showed up many times. This rearrangement joins TRBV5-1 to TRBJ2-1; 10 bases are shared with TRBD2. The germline CDR1 and CDR2 sequences are SGHRS and YFSETQ. The V and J ends lost 1 base and 6 bases, in that order; junction bases with no gene match: 4. CDR3 size: 15 residues. The CDR3 sequence is CASSLILAGPNEQFF. The CDR3 DNA sequence: TGCGCCAGCAGCTTGATACTAGCGGGGCCCAATGAGCAGTTCTTC. The variable domain in full, completed from reference TRBV5-1 and TRBJ2-1, reads KAGVTQTPRYLIKTRGQQVTLSCSPISGHRSVSWYQQTPGQGLQFLFEYFSETQRNKGNFPGRFSGRQFSNSRSEMNVSTLELGDSALYLCASSLILAGPNEQFFGPGTRLTVL.

The table lists this clonotype with many counts. DNA for the CDR3: TGTGCCATCAGTGAGCAGGGCTCGATGAACACTGAAGCTTTCTTT. It encodes CAISEQGSMNTEAFF. The chain recombines TRBV10-3 with TRBJ1-1; maybe TRBD1 (5 bases). Germline V gene lookup returns CDR1 ENHRY and CDR2 SYGVKD. The V end was cut by 2 bases, the J end by 0 bases, with 10 bases between. This CDR3 has 15 residues.

V usage is TRBV7-2 and J usage is TRBJ2-1; D ambiguous. The V end was cut by 0 bases, the J end by 7 bases, with 10 bases between. Germline values: CDR1 SGHTA, CDR2 FQGNSA. This CDR3 has 14 residues. The CDR3 sequence: CASSLARLGNEQFF. DNA of the CDR3: TGTGCCAGCAGCTTAGCGCGGTTGGGGAATGAGCAGTTCTTC.

This clonotype was counted at least ten times. The gene calls are TRBV5-1 and TRBJ1-1; unclear D gene. Trimming removed 1 base at V and 0 bases at J, with 7 bases between. Looked up from germline, CDR1 is SGHRS and CDR2 is YFSETQ. This CDR3 is built from 14 residues. CDR3 coding DNA: TGCGCCAGCAGCTTGACAGTGCTGAACACTGAAGCTTTCTTT. Protein: CASSLTVLNTEAFF.